This T cell receptor beta chain was captured in a study of T cell repertoires in cytomegalovirus infection. TCRdb passed the reads through MiXCR, listing each CDR3 protein once. This sample yields hundreds of thousands of distinct CDR3 sequences, of which roughly a third are seen a single time; roughly a sixth belongs to the top ten. CDR1 is SGHTA, CDR2 FQGNSA, per germline. V was pared by 5 bases and J by 5 bases, with 11 bases of the junction left unmatched. The CDR3 spans 15 residues. Comment on this clonotype: Its target is not known. This sequence may be a read error, since a much larger clone differs from it by one base.

The source material was cultured PBMCs, sampled from culture after CMV antigen stimulation. This sequence originates from a human donor in good health (CMV status not recorded). Some clones in this sample may be carry-over from other donors' samples. J is TRBJ2-5 and V is TRBV7-2, with 7 nucleotides matching TRBD1. CDR3 sequence: CASSELQGSRETQYF. The CDR3 DNA sequence: TGTGCCAGCAGCGAATTACAGGGGTCACGGGAGACCCAGTACTTC.